The 15 T cell receptor beta chains below all came from one sample that was sequenced in a study of T cells in Graves' hyperthyroidism and ophthalmopathy. The investigators amplified TCR beta CDR3 regions from RNA transcripts. The HTBI primer set was used in a first-round RT-PCR of the TCR CDR3. A single record per CDR3 protein comes from TCRdb applying MiXCR to the multiplex PCR reads. The data hold hundreds of thousands of distinct CDR3 sequences, with 15% to 20% observed a single time. Sequencing was carried out using blood. The receptor set was obtained from a woman in her 30s with Graves' hyperthyroidism.

This clonotype was observed a few times. CDR3 region: CASRWTSTSTDTQYF. In DNA, the CDR3 is TGTGCCAGTAGATGGACTAGCACTAGCACAGATACGCAGTATTTT. The gene calls are TRBV19 and TRBJ2-3; 8 bases line up with TRBD2. The CDR3 runs to 15 residues. CDR1 and CDR2 from the germline V gene are LNHDA and SQIVND (reference sequence). J lost 0 bases, V lost 6 bases, and 5 bases had no gene match.

This clonotype showed up many times. The chain carries TRBV7-2 and TRBJ2-3; TRBD2 matches 7 bases. Germline loops: CDR1 SGHTA, CDR2 FQGNSA. This CDR3 region has 16 residues. The V segment lost 5 bases and the J segment 1 base; nucleotides outside the gene matches: 9. CDR3 nucleotides: TGTGCCAGCAGCCCCACTAGCGCGCTCGGCACAGATACGCAGTATTTT. Its translation: CASSPTSALGTDTQYF.

This clonotype has at least ten counts. The chain recombines TRBV7-8 with TRBJ2-3; D might be TRBD2 (5 bases). Germline V gene lookup returns CDR1 SGHVS and CDR2 FQNEAQ. The CDR3 contains 15 residues. V lost 1 base and J 1 base, leaving 9 bases between the germline ends. This chain's CDR3 is CASSLDGAGTDTQYF. CDR3 nucleotides: TGTGCCAGCAGCTTAGACGGAGCGGGCACAGATACGCAGTATTTT.

The J gene is TRBJ2-1, the V gene TRBV9, with TRBD2 matching 12 bases. The CDR3 runs to 20 residues. After removal of 0 bases from V and 1 base from J, the junction contained 11 bases not matched to a gene. The V gene's germline CDR1 is SGDLS and CDR2 YYNGEE. CDR3: CASSVDPSLAGGPSYNEQFF. The CDR3 region has the DNA TGTGCCAGCAGCGTAGATCCTAGCCTAGCGGGAGGGCCTTCCTACAATGAGCAGTTCTTC.

The chain has TRBV12-5 and TRBJ2-4; 9 nucleotides line up with TRBD1. V lost 5 bases, J lost 8 bases, and 4 bases stayed unmatched. The germline gives CDR1 LGHNT, CDR2 FRNRAP. The CDR3 extends over 13 amino acids. The CDR3 nucleotides read TGTGCTAGTGGTCACCGGGACAGGGACATTCAGTACTTC. Protein: CASGHRDRDIQYF.

This clonotype was observed at least ten times. The chain combines TRBV5-1 with TRBJ1-2, with a possible D match to TRBD1 (6 bases). V was cut by 0 bases and J by 8 bases, with 14 bases left in between. The germline V gene has CDR1 SGHRS and CDR2 YFSETQ. The CDR3 has 14 residues. This CDR3 reads CASSLAQGYGGYTF. DNA for the CDR3: TGCGCCAGCAGCTTGGCACAGGGTTATGGCGGCTACACCTTC.

This clonotype came up many times. The CDR3 DNA reads as TGCAGCGTTGGGGGCCAGGCCCGCTATGGCTACACCTTC. Translation gives CSVGGQARYGYTF. The chain combines TRBV29-1 with TRBJ1-2; perhaps TRBD1 as D (5 bases). V lost 4 bases, J lost 4 bases, and 13 bases lay in between. Germline CDR1 SQVTM, CDR2 ANQGSEA. This CDR3 comprises 13 residues.

In this sample, this clonotype turned up a few times. The CDR3 region is CASSLAATGGYSNQPQHF. CDR3 sequence (DNA): TGTGCCAGCAGCTTAGCCGCGACAGGGGGTTACAGCAATCAGCCCCAGCATTTT. The chain is built from TRBV7-8 and TRBJ1-5, with TRBD1 matching over 9 bases. There are 18 residues in the CDR3. Germline V gene lookup returns CDR1 SGHVS and CDR2 FQNEAQ. Losses at the gene ends were 0 bases for V and 1 base for J; bases not matched to a gene: 7. Using reference TRBV7-8 and TRBJ1-5 for the parts outside the CDR3, the full variable domain is GAGVSQSPRYKVAKRGQDVALRCDPISGHVSLFWYQQALGQGPEFLTYFQNEAQLDKSGLPSDRFFAERPEGSVSTLKIQRTQQEDSAVYLCASSLAATGGYSNQPQHFGDGTRLSIL.

This clonotype was observed at least ten times. The chain combines TRBV7-9 with TRBJ2-7; D might be TRBD1 or TRBD2, each matching 5 bases. Per germline, CDR1 SEHNR and CDR2 FQNEAQ (reference sequence). The CDR3 extends over 15 amino acids. The V and J ends lost 5 bases and 3 bases respectively, with 17 bases between them. The CDR3 sequence: CASSHLGQGVYEQYF. In DNA, the CDR3 is TGTGCCAGCAGCCACCTGGGGCAGGGAGTCTACGAGCAGTACTTC.

This clonotype showed up just a few times. This chain connects TRBV29-1 to TRBJ1-3; TRBD1 matches at 7 bases. The J segment lost 0 bases and the V segment lost 4 bases, leaving 6 bases of the junction unmatched. The germline V gene encodes CDR1 SQVTM and CDR2 ANQGSEA. The CDR3 is 15 amino acids. CDR3 DNA sequence: TGCAGCGTTGTTGGACAGGCTCCCTCTGGAAACACCATATATTTT. Residues: CSVVGQAPSGNTIYF.

The chain combines TRBV15 with TRBJ1-6; D uncertain. Between the trimmed V and J ends, which lost 3 bases and 9 bases, there was a span of 12 bases. This CDR3 region has 14 residues. In germline, CDR1 is LNHNV, CDR2 YYDKDF (reference sequence). The CDR3 sequence is CATSRERKGSPLHF. The CDR3 region has the DNA TGTGCCACCAGCAGGGAAAGGAAGGGTTCACCCCTCCACTTT.

This clonotype was counted at least ten times. The rearrangement uses TRBV7-2 and TRBJ2-7; perhaps TRBD1 as D (6 bases). Germline V gene lookup returns CDR1 SGHTA and CDR2 FQGNSA. V shed 3 bases and J shed 4 bases, with 13 bases lying between them. CDR3 length: 14 residues. The chain's CDR3 is CASSFGDTFYEQYF. The CDR3 region has the DNA TGTGCCAGCAGCTTTGGGGACACGTTTTACGAGCAGTACTTC.

This clonotype was counted ten times or more. V is TRBV30 and J is TRBJ1-2; possibly TRBD1 for D (6 bases). The length of the CDR3 is 12 residues. The V end was cut by 4 bases, the J end by 8 bases, with 14 bases between. CDR1 is GTSNPN and CDR2 is SVGIG in the germline V gene (reference sequence). This CDR3 reads CAWTLQGRGYTF. CDR3 coding DNA: TGTGCCTGGACCTTACAGGGCAGGGGCTACACCTTC.

This clonotype was detected ten times or more. The chain couples TRBV27 to TRBJ2-5; maybe TRBD2 (6 bases). The CDR3 runs to 14 residues. Germline assignment: CDR1 MNHEY and CDR2 SMNVEV (reference sequence). The V and J ends lost 6 bases and 6 bases respectively, with 17 bases between them. CDR3 protein: CASRRHIAEKTQYF. CDR3 DNA sequence: TGTGCCAGCAGACGTCACATAGCGGAAAAGACCCAGTACTTC.

This clonotype came up many times. The gene calls are TRBV30 and TRBJ2-7, with a possible D match to TRBD1 (6 bases). The CDR3 is 14 amino acids. From germline, CDR1 is GTSNPN and CDR2 SVGIG (reference sequence). Trimming left V 4 bases short and J 1 base short, with 14 bases between. This CDR3 is CAWTGTRVSYEQYF. Here the CDR3 DNA reads TGTGCCTGGACCGGGACAAGGGTATCCTACGAGCAGTACTTC. The whole variable domain, remainder taken from reference TRBV30 and TRBJ2-7, is SQTIHQWPATLVQPVGSPLSLECTVEGTSNPNLYWYRQAAGRGLQLLFYSVGIGQISSEVPQNLSASRPQDRQFILSSKKLLLSDSGFYLCAWTGTRVSYEQYFGPGTRLTVT.